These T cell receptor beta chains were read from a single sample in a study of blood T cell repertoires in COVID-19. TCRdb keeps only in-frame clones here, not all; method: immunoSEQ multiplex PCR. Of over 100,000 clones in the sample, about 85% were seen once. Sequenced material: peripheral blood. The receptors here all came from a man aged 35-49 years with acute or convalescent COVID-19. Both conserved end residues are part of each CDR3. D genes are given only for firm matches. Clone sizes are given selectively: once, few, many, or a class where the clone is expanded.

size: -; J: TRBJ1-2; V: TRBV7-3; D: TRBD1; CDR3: CASSLTDRGYGYTF; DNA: TGTGCCAGCAGCTTAACGGACAGGGGCTATGGCTACACCTTC
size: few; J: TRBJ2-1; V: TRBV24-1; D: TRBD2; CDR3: CATSDWGTSGSDEQFF; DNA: TGTGCCACCAGTGATTGGGGGACTAGCGGGAGCGATGAGCAGTTCTTC
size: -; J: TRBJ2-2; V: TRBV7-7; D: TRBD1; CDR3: CASSPTGGETGELFF; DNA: TGTGCTAGCAGTCCCACAGGGGGTGAAACCGGGGAGCTGTTTTTT
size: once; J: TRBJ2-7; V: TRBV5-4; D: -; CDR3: CASSPRDKIGLEDF; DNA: TGTGCCAGCAGTCCACGGGACAAAATCGGGTTAGAGGACTTC
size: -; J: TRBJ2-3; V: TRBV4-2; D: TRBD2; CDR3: CASSQERGGDTQYF; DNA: TGTGCCAGCAGCCAAGAAAGGGGAGGGGATACGCAGTATTTT
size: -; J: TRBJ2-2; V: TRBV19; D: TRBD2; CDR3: CASSTELLNAGGTGELFF; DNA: TGTGCCAGTAGTACCGAACTACTAAACGCGGGGGGCACCGGGGAGCTGTTTTTT
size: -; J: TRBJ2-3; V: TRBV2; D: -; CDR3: CASSVGASTDTQYF; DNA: TGTGCCAGCAGTGTCGGAGCCAGCACAGATACGCAGTATTTT
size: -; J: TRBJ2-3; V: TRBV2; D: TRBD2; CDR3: CASSVLAGTDTQYF; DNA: TGTGCCAGCAGCGTACTAGCGGGCACAGATACGCAGTATTTT
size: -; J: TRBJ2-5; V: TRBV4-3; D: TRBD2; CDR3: CASSQDLTSGGLPQETQYF; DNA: TGCGCCAGCAGCCAAGATTTGACTAGCGGGGGCTTACCACAAGAGACCCAGTACTTC
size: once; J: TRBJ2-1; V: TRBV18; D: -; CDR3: CASSPPKKRSNNEQFF; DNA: TGTGCCAGCTCACCCCCAAAAAAGCGGAGCAACAATGAGCAGTTCTTC
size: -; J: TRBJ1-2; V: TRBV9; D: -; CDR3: CASSGQSGYTF; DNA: TGTGCCAGCAGTGGACAGAGCGGCTACACCTTC
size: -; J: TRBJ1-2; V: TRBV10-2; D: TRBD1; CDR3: CASSPDRVGYTF; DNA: TGCGCCAGCAGCCCCGACAGGGTTGGCTACACCTTC
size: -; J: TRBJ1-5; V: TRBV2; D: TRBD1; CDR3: CASSPGGLSNQPQHF; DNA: TGTGCCAGCAGTCCAGGGGGTCTAAGCAATCAGCCCCAGCATTTT
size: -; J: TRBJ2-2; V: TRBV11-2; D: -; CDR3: CASSFYVQGGGELFF; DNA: TGTGCCAGCAGCTTCTACGTACAGGGCGGCGGGGAGCTGTTTTTT
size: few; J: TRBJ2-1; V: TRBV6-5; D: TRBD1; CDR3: CASKRDRGRYNEQFF; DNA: TGTGCCAGCAAGCGAGACAGGGGGCGTTACAATGAGCAGTTCTTC
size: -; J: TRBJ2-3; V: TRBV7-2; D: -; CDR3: CASSLRLSGTDTQYF; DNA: TGTGCCAGCAGCCTACGACTATCCGGCACAGATACGCAGTATTTT
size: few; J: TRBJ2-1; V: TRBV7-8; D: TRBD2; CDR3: CASSFELAGANEQFF; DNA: TGTGCCAGCAGCTTTGAACTAGCGGGAGCCAATGAGCAGTTCTTC
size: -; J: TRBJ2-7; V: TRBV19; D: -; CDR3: CASSPGHPYEQYF; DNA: TGTGCCAGTAGTCCGGGACACCCCTACGAGCAGTACTTC
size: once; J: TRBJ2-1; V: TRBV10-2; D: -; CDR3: CASRGSSGNEQFF; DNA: TGCGCCAGCAGGGGGAGTAGCGGCAATGAGCAGTTCTTC
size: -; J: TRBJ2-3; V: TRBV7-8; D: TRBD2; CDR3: CASSPRDYTDTQYF; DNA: TGTGCCAGCAGCCCTAGGGACTACACAGATACGCAGTATTTT
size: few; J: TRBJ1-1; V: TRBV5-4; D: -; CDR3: CASSLAWNTEAFF; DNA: TGTGCCAGCAGCTTGGCCTGGAACACTGAAGCTTTCTTT
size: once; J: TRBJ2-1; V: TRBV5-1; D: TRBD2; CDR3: CASFQREGVNEQFF; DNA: TGCGCCAGTTTTCAGCGGGAGGGAGTCAATGAGCAGTTCTTC
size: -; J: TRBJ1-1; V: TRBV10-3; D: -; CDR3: CAISPPGAEAFF; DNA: TGTGCCATCAGTCCTCCGGGAGCTGAAGCTTTCTTT
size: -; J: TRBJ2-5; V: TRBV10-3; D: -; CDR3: CAINGQGQETQYF; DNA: TGTGCCATCAATGGGCAGGGACAAGAGACCCAGTACTTC
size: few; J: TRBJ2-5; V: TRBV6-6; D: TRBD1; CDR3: CASTNRGRKETQYF; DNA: TGTGCCAGCACCAACAGGGGGCGCAAGGAGACCCAGTACTTC
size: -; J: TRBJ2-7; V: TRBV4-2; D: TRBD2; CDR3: CASSQEASGGVTYEQYF; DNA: TGTGCCAGCAGCCAAGAAGCCTCCGGGGGGGTCACCTACGAGCAGTACTTC
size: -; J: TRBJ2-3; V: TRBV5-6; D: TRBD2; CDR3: CASSLNSGRVTDTQYF; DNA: TGTGCCAGCAGCTTGAACAGCGGGAGAGTAACAGATACGCAGTATTTT
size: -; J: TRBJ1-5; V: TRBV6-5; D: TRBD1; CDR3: CASSSTGVSSNQPQHF; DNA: TGTGCCAGCAGTTCGACAGGGGTGAGCAGCAATCAGCCCCAGCATTTT
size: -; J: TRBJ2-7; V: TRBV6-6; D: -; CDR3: CASSVRSLYEQYF; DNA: TGTGCCAGCAGTGTTCGTTCCCTCTACGAGCAGTACTTC
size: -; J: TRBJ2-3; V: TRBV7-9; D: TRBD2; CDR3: CASSLMVAGGTDTQYF; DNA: TGTGCCAGCAGCTTAATGGTAGCGGGAGGGACAGATACGCAGTATTTT
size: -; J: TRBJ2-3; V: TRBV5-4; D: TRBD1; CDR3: CASSSRRGDTQYF; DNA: TGTGCCAGCAGCTCCCGCAGGGGGGATACGCAGTATTTT
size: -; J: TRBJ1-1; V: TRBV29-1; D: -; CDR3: CSVVQDTRITEAFF; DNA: TGCAGCGTGGTCCAGGACACAAGGATAACTGAAGCTTTCTTT
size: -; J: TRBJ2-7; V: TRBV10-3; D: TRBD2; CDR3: CAIKEGLAGVGEQYF; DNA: TGTGCCATCAAGGAGGGACTAGCGGGAGTAGGCGAGCAGTACTTC
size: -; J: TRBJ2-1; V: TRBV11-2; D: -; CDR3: CASSSRGNEQFF; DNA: TGTGCCAGCAGCTCCAGGGGCAATGAGCAGTTCTTC
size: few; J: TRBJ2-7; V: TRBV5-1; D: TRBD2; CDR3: CASSFEASGTLYEQYF; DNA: TGCGCCAGCAGCTTTGAGGCTAGCGGAACCCTTTACGAGCAGTACTTC
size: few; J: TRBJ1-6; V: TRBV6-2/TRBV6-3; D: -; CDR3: CASSPQAGINSPLHF; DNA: TGTGCCAGCAGTCCCCAAGCCGGGATTAATTCACCCCTCCACTTT
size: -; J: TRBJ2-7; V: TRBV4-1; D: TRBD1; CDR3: CASSQAGTGRIYEQYF; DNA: TGCGCCAGCAGCCAAGCCGGGACAGGGCGTATCTACGAGCAGTACTTC
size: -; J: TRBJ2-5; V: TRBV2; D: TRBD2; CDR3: CASLGTRPLQETQYF; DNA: TGTGCCAGCCTTGGGACTAGACCTTTACAAGAGACCCAGTACTTC
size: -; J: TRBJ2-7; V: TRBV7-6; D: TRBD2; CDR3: CASSLDAGGYEQYF; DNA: TGTGCCAGCAGCTTAGACGCGGGGGGCTACGAGCAGTACTTC
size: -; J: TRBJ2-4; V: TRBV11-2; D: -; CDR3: CASSLGRGREDIQYF; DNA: TGTGCCAGCAGCTTAGGAAGGGGGCGGGAGGACATTCAGTACTTC
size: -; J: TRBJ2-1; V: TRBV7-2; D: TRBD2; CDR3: CASSSLRRAGAEQFF; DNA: TGTGCCAGCAGCTCCCTTCGGCGAGCGGGGGCCGAGCAGTTCTTC
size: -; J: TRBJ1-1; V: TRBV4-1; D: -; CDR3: CASSQEIGRVSTEAFF; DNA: TGCGCCAGCAGCCAAGAAATAGGCAGGGTGAGCACTGAAGCTTTCTTT
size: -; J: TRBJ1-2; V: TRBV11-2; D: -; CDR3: CASSLDRGGTNYGYTF; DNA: TGTGCCAGCAGCTTAGATCGGGGGGGGACCAACTATGGCTACACCTTC